The text below deals with one T cell receptor beta chain. The sample belongs to a study of blood T cell repertoires in COVID-19. TCRdb keeps only in-frame clones here, not all; method: immunoSEQ multiplex PCR. Among 170,000 or so clones, over 80% were seen once, and the ten largest hold about 7%. This clonotype originated in a woman in her forties with COVID-19, enrolled during active disease. The sequenced sample was peripheral blood.

The CDR3 is CATSRAGGNQPQHF. In DNA form, the CDR3 reads TGTGCCACCAGCAGAGCGGGCGGGAACCAGCCCCAGCATTTT. This chain joins TRBV15 and TRBJ1-5, with no clear D. The CDR3 sequence is 14 residues long. The V end lost 1 base, the J end lost 7 bases, and 11 bases lay between the germline ends. Germline lookup yields CDR1 LNHNV and CDR2 YYDKDF (reference sequence).